This T cell receptor (beta chain) was found in a study of sequential checkpoint blockade in melanoma (dated by TCRdb to the late 2010s). About the investigation overall: Patients were randomized 1:1 to first-line nivolumab followed by ipilimumab (arm A) or ipilimumab followed by nivolumab (arm B). Maintenance nivolumab came after both trial sequences.

Reading the label with the study, this specimen's treatment or condition is: randomized to nivolumab then ipilimumab (arm A) or the reverse (arm B). None of the patients in the trial had previously been given DNA-damaging chemotherapy. Thawed PBMCs were sorted on a FACS Aria II flow cytometer to isolate live CD3+CD8+ cells negative for CD19 and CD56. Samples were obtained from patients with melanoma enrolled in CheckMate 064, a randomized, open-label phase II trial of sequential checkpoint blockade. Peripheral blood mononuclear cells were obtained through leukapheresis, purified using Ficoll-Paque, and frozen in human serum containing about 9.3% DMSO. Immediately after sorting, the purity of the sorted blood CD3+CD8+ cells was confirmed to be >95%, and DNA was then extracted. The immunoSEQ Assay was used to immunosequence TCRbeta CDR3 regions from genomic DNA. Before high-throughput sequencing, genomic DNA was amplified using bias-controlled multiplex PCR. Regarding the original processing steps: To quantify the absolute abundance of each unique TCRbeta CDR3 region, the sequences were collapsed and filtered. Clonality was defined as 1 minus Pielou's evenness and was calculated using productive rearrangements only. A previously published method was used to identify clones whose frequencies were significantly greater in on-treatment samples than in baseline samples. TCRdb limited this immuneACCESS table to in-frame rearrangements with V and J called. A share of clones is missing; checked studies link under half to unresolved V genes, and the rest is unexplained. For V, J and clone size, that table is used; D and trimming come from the DNA. The table for this sample lists 4,500 to 5,500 clones; 55% of them were counted only once. The ten largest account for around 23% of the sample.

A word on this clone: This receptor's antigen is unknown. No clone much larger than this one lies a single base away; base qualities are absent.

The CDR3 covers 17 residues, taking in both the cysteine and the phenylalanine. The entry retains the CDR3 DNA only, 51 bases that are in frame from base 1. Unmatched junction bases come to 9, with V trimmed by 5 bases and J by 0 bases. Sequences MNHEY (CDR1) and SMNVEV (CDR2) are obtained from the germline V gene (reference sequence). On the study overall, not on this receptor specifically: The response-prediction model combining TCR metrics and mutation burden needs validation in larger, independent patient cohorts.

Recombination connected TRBV27 to TRBJ2-2; 7 bases in the middle match TRBD1. The clonotype comes from a human donor with melanoma. The starting material was CD8+ T cells sorted from blood (inferred from file names), obtained from a patient given nivolumab and ipilimumab in sequence. CDR3 loop: CASSPLGQGANTGELFF. In nucleotides, the sequence is TGTGCCAGCAGTCCTCTGGGGCAGGGGGCGAACACCGGGGAGCTGTTTTTT.